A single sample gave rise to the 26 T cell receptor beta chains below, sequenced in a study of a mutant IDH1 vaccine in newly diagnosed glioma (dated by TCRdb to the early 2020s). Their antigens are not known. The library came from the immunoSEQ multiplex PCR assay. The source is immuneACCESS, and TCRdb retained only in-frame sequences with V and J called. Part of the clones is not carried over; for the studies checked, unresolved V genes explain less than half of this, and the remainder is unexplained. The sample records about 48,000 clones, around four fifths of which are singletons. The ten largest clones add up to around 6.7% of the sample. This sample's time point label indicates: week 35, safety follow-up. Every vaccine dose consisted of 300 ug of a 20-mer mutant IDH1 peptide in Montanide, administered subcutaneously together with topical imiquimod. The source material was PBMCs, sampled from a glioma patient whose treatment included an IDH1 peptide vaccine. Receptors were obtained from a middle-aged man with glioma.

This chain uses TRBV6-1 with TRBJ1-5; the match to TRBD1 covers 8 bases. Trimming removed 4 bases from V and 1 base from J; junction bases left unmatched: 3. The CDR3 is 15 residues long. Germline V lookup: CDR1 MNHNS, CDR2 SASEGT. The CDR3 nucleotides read TGTGCCAGCAGTGCACGACAGGGGAGCAATCAGCCCCAGCATTTT. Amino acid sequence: CASSARQGSNQPQHF.

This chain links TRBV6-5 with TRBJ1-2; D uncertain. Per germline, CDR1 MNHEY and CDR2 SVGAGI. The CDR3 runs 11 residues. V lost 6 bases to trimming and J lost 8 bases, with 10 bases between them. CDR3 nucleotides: TGTGCCAGCAGAGGGTCGGGGGGCTACACCTTC. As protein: CASRGSGGYTF.

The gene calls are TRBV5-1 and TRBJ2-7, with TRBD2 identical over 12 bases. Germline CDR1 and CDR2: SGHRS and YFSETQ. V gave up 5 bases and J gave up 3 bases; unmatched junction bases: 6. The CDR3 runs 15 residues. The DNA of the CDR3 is TGCGCCAGCAGGCCAGCACTAGCGGGGGGCTACGAGCAGTACTTC. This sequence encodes CASRPALAGGYEQYF.

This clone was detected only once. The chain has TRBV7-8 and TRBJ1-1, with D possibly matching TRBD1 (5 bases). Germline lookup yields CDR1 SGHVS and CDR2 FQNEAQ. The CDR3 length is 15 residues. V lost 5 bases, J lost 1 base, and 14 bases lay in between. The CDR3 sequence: CASSTRTNENTEAFF. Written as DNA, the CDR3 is TGTGCCAGCAGCACCCGGACAAACGAGAACACTGAAGCTTTCTTT. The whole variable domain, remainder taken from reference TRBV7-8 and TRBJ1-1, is GAGVSQSPRYKVAKRGQDVALRCDPISGHVSLFWYQQALGQGPEFLTYFQNEAQLDKSGLPSDRFFAERPEGSVSTLKIQRTQQEDSAVYLCASSTRTNENTEAFFGQGTRLTVV.

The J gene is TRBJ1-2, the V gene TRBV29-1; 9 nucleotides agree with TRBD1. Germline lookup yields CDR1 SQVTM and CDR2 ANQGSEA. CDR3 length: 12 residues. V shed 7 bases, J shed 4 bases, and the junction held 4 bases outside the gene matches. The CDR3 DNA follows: TGCAGCGCCGCACAGGGGGCCTATGGCTACACCTTC. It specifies CSAAQGAYGYTF.

In DNA, the CDR3 is TGTGCCTGTAGAGGACTCGGCACAGATACGCAGTATTTT. It translates to CACRGLGTDTQYF. The chain employs TRBV30 and TRBJ2-3; maybe TRBD2 (5 bases). From germline, CDR1 is GTSNPN and CDR2 SVGIG (reference sequence). The CDR3 loop spans 13 amino acids. V dropped 6 bases and J dropped 1 base, with 11 bases sitting between them.

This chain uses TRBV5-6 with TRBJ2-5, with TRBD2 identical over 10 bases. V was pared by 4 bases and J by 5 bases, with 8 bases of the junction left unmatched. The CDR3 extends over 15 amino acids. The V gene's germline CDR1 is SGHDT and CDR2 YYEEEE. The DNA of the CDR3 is TGTGCCAGCAGCCCACGGACACTAGCGGGGGAGACCCAGTACTTC. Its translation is CASSPRTLAGETQYF.

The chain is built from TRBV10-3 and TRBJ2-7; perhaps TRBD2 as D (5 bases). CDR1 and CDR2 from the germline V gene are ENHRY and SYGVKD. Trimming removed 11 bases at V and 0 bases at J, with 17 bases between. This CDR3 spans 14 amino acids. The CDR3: CALRRAASSYEQYF. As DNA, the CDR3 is TGTGCCCTACGGCGGGCAGCCAGCTCCTACGAGCAGTACTTC.

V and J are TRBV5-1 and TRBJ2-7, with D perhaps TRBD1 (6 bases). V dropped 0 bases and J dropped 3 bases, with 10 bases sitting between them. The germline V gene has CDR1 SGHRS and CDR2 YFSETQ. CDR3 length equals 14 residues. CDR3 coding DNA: TGCGCCAGCAGCTTGGAGGGGGTGAGCTACGAGCAGTACTTC. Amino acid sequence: CASSLEGVSYEQYF.

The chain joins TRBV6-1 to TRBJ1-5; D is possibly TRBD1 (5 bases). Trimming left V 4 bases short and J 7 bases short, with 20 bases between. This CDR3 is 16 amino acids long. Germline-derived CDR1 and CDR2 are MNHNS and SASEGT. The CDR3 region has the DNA TGTGCCAGCAGTGCTCGGGACCGGGGGTTACGGCAGCCCCAGCATTTT. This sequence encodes CASSARDRGLRQPQHF.

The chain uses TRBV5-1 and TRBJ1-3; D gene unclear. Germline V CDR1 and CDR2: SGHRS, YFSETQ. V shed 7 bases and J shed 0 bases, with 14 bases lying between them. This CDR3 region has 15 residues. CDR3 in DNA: TGCGCCAGCGCGTTACAGCCGTTCTCTGGAAACACCATATATTTT. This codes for CASALQPFSGNTIYF.

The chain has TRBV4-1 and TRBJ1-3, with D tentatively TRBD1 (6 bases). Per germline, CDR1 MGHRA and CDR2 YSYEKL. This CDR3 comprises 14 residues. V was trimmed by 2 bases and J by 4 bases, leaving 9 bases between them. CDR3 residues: CASSQRGGGNTIYF. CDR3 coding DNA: TGCGCCAGCAGCCAAAGAGGGGGAGGAAACACCATATATTTT.

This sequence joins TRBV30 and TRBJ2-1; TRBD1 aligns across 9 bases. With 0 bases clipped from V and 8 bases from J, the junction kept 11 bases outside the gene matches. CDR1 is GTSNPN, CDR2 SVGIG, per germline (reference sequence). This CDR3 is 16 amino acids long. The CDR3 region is CAWSVIPGTGRDEQFF. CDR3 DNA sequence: TGTGCCTGGAGTGTAATTCCCGGGACAGGGAGGGATGAGCAGTTCTTC.

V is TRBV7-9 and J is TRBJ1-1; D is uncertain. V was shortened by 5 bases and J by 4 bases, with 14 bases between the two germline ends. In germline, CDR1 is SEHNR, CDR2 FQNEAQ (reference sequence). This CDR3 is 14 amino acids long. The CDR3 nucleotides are TGTGCCAGCAGCCCTGTCGGGGTCGGCACTGAAGCTTTCTTT. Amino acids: CASSPVGVGTEAFF.

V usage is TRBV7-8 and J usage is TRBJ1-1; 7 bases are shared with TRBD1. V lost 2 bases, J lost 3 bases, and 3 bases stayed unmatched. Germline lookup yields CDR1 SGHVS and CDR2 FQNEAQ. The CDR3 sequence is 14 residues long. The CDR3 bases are TGTGCCAGCAGCTTAAAGGGGGCTTACACTGAAGCTTTCTTT. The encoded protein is CASSLKGAYTEAFF.

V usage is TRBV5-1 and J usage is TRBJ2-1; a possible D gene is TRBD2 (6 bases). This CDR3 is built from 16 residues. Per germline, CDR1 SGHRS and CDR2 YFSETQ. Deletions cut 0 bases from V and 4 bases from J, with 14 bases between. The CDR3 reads CASSLAGGANYNEQFF. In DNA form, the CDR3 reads TGCGCCAGCAGCTTGGCGGGCGGGGCGAATTACAATGAGCAGTTCTTC.

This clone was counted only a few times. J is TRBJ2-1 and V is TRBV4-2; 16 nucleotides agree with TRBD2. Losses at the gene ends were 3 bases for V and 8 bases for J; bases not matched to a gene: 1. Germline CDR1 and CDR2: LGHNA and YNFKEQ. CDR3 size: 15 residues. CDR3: CASSQGLAGGDEQFF. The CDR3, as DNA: TGTGCCAGCAGCCAGGGACTAGCGGGGGGGGATGAGCAGTTCTTC.

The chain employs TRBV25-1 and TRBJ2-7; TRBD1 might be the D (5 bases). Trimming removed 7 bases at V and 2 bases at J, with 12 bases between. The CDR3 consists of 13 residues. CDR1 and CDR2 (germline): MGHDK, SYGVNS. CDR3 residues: CASMTDRAYEQYF. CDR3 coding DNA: TGTGCCAGCATGACAGACCGAGCCTACGAGCAGTACTTC.

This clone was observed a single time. The CDR3 region is CASRMGDTQYF. Here the CDR3 DNA reads TGTGCCAGCAGAATGGGGGATACGCAGTATTTT. This rearrangement joins TRBV7-9 to TRBJ2-3; unclear D gene. The length of the CDR3 is 11 residues. Germline V gene data show CDR1 as SEHNR and CDR2 as FQNEAQ (reference sequence). Trimming shortened V by 6 bases and J by 6 bases, and 7 bases separated the two germline ends.

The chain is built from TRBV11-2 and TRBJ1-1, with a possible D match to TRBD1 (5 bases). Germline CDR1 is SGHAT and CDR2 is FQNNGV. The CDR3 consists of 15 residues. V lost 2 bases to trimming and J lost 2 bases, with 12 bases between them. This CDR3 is CASSLRGPTNTEAFF. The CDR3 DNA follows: TGTGCCAGCAGCTTAAGGGGTCCGACAAACACTGAAGCTTTCTTT.

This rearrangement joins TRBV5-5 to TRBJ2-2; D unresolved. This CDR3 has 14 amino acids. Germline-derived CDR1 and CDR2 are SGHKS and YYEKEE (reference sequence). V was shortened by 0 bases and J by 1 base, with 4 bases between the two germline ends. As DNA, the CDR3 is TGTGCCAGCAGCTTGGGGGGGAACACCGGGGAGCTGTTTTTT. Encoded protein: CASSLGGNTGELFF.

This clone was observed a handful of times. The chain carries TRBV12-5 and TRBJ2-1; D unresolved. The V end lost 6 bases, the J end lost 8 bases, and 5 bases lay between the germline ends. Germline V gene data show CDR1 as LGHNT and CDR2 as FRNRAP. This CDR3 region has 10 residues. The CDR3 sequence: CASGSHEQFF. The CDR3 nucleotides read TGTGCTAGTGGCTCCCATGAGCAGTTCTTC.

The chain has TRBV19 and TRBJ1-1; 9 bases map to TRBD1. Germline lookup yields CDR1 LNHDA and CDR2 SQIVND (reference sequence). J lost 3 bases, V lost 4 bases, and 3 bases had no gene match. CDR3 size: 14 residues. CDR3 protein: CASSKGDRDTEAFF. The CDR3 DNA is TGTGCCAGTAGTAAGGGGGACAGGGACACTGAAGCTTTCTTT.

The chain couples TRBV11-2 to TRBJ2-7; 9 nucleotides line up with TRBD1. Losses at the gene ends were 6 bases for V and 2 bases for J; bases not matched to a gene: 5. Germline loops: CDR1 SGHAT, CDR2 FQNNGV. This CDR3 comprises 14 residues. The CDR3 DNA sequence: TGTGCCAGCAGTCGACAGGGGGTTACCTACGAGCAGTACTTC. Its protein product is CASSRQGVTYEQYF.

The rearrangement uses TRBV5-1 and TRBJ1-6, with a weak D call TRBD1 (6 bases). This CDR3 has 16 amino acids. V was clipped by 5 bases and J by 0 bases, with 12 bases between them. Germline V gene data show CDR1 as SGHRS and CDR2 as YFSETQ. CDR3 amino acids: CASRPGTSSYNSPLHF. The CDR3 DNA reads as TGCGCCAGCAGACCAGGGACAAGCTCCTATAATTCACCCCTCCACTTT. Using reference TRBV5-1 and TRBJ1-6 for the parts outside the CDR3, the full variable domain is KAGVTQTPRYLIKTRGQQVTLSCSPISGHRSVSWYQQTPGQGLQFLFEYFSETQRNKGNFPGRFSGRQFSNSRSEMNVSTLELGDSALYLCASRPGTSSYNSPLHFGNGTRLTVT.

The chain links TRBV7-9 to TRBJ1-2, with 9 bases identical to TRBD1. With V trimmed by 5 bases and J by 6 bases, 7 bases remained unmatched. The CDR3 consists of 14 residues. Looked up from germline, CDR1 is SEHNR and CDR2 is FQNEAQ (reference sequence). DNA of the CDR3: TGTGCCAGCAGCCGACAGGGGGTAAAGGATGGCTACACCTTC. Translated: CASSRQGVKDGYTF.